This record looks at one TCR beta chain sequence and its context. The sample originates from a study of blood T cell repertoires in COVID-19. Study at large: Samples came from the United States, Italy and Spain, spanning acute and convalescent COVID-19. T cells, B-cell-depleted T cells, or PBMCs provided the cDNA or gDNA that served as material.

In the source study's methods: Reference gene primer amplification yielded estimated nucleated cell counts. Measured with immunoSEQ multiplex PCR; TCRdb has only the in-frame clones, and not every one. V and J calls and clone size are given by that table; D and trimming were obtained from the DNA. The sample has some 110,000 clones, about 87% seen once. V lost 7 bases and J lost 2, with 11 bases in between. The CDR3 consists of 14 residues. The V gene's germline CDR1 is LNHDA and CDR2 SQIVND (reference sequence). The chain combines TRBV19 with TRBJ2-2, with D perhaps matching TRBD2 (6 bases). The sample consisted of peripheral blood. This clonotype was sampled from a man aged 45 to 65 with acute or convalescent COVID-19. CDR3 loop: CASTRRANTGELFF. The CDR3 DNA follows: TGTGCCAGTACGAGGAGGGCAAACACCGGGGAGCTGTTTTTT. Filled out from reference TRBV19 and TRBJ2-2, the complete variable domain reads DGGITQSPKYLFRKEGQNVTLSCEQNLNHDAMYWYRQDPGQGLRLIYYSQIVNDFQKGDIAEGYSVSREKKESFPLTVTSAQKNPTAFYLCASTRRANTGELFFGEGSRLTVL.